The clone carrying this TCR beta chain appeared once. One end of the junction does not line up with germline, which may come from a read error. The sample originates from a study of tumor and adjacent non-tumor tissue in lung cancer. About the study: There were around 11 adenocarcinoma, 2 squamous cell carcinoma and 1 small cell lung cancer cases. The patients, approximately 9 men and about five women, were roughly 31 to 80 with stage I to III disease.

The library came from three nested PCR rounds adapted from ARM-PCR protocols. One entry per CDR3 protein results from TCRdb running MiXCR on the multiplex PCR reads. The sample has more than 55,000 distinct CDR3 sequences; under 80% are singletons. Germline V gene data show CDR1 as MNHNS and CDR2 as SASEGT. CDR3 length equals 13 residues. This sample's RNA came from whole unsorted tissue. More than 3 cm separated this lung sample from the edge of the tumor. The J gene is TRBJ1-1, the V gene TRBV6-1; 9 nucleotides align to TRBD1. Input material: distant non-tumor lung tissue. This receptor was identified in a man aged 60-69 years with non-small cell lung cancer. The DNA for the CDR3 is TGTACCAGCAGTGAAAATCTACAGGGGGCAACTTTCTTT. Translating gives CTSSENLQGATFF.